This TCR beta chain came from a study of PD-L1 blockade in urothelial cancer. Study-level information: Patients went on atezolizumab at some point between 2013 and 2015, receiving 1,200 mg intravenously every 3 weeks.

Each PCR reaction had synthetic TCR analog templates spiked into it. TCRdb's copy holds only in-frame clones and misses some; the assay was immunoSEQ multiplex PCR. Of about 52,000 clones detected, 75% to 90% appear once; the ten largest clones hold about 1.2%. Noted time point: pretreatment peripheral blood. The CDR3 is made up of 15 amino acids. CDR1 is LNHDA, CDR2 SQIVND, per germline (reference sequence). The germline V and J ends were trimmed by 3 bases and 4 bases, with 15 bases remaining between them. In regard to this clone: Its specificity is unknown.

General observations from the study: Below-median pretreatment blood TCR clonality predicted better survival. Durable-benefit patients expanded tumor-associated blood clones more at 3 weeks.

The starting material was PBMCs, obtained around atezolizumab (anti-PD-L1) treatment. The sequence was obtained from a man aged 45 to 65 with urothelial cancer. The chain has TRBV19 and TRBJ2-5, with D possibly matching TRBD1 (5 bases). This chain's CDR3 is CASSMGLRGAETQYF. The CDR3 bases are TGTGCCAGTAGTATGGGGCTCCGTGGGGCAGAGACCCAGTACTTC.